These T cell receptor beta chains were read from a single sample in a study of CD8 T cells in Susac syndrome. Using its own MiXCR run on the immunoSEQ multiplex PCR reads, TCRdb lists one record per CDR3 protein. Among approximately 170,000 distinct CDR3 sequences, 92% were seen once, and the ten largest hold 0.08%. Sequenced input: CD4+ T cells from PBMCs. The source of these receptors is a human donor in good health. Each CDR3 is given with its conserved first and last residue. A D gene is named only where the DNA matches it firmly. Some rows mark clone size as missing; the rest say once, few, many or name a class of expanded clone.

D gene	CDR3 length	V gene	J gene	clone size	CDR3 protein	CDR3 DNA
NA	13	TRBV18	TRBJ2-7	NA	CASSPNRRDEQYF	TGTGCCAGCTCACCGAACCGGAGGGACGAGCAGTACTTC
TRBD2	16	TRBV5-6	TRBJ2-5	NA	CASSLATSGRGETQYF	TGTGCCAGCAGCTTGGCGACTAGCGGGAGAGGAGAGACCCAGTACTTC
NA	11	TRBV30	TRBJ2-7	NA	CAWGKAVEQYF	TGTGCCTGGGGAAAAGCGGTCGAGCAGTACTTC
NA	14	TRBV29-1	TRBJ2-2	once	CSVGTLTSTGELFF	TGCAGCGTTGGCACTTTAACTTCCACCGGGGAGCTGTTTTTT
NA	13	TRBV6-5	TRBJ2-3	NA	CASTTTAGDTQYF	TGTGCCAGCACTACTACGGCGGGGGATACGCAGTATTTT
NA	13	TRBV7-9	TRBJ2-7	NA	CASSLASSYEQYF	TGTGCCAGCAGCTTAGCCTCCTCCTACGAGCAGTACTTC
NA	13	TRBV7-3	TRBJ2-2	once	CASTQGWAGELFF	TGTGCCAGCACCCAGGGTTGGGCCGGGGAGCTGTTTTTT
TRBD1	12	TRBV10-3	TRBJ2-1	once	CAIRDRGDEQFF	TGTGCCATCAGGGACAGGGGTGATGAGCAGTTCTTC
NA	16	TRBV6-2/TRBV6-3	TRBJ2-2	NA	CASSYVTPIRTGELFF	TGTGCCAGCAGTTACGTCACACCGATCAGGACCGGGGAGCTGTTTTTT
TRBD1	14	TRBV3-1	TRBJ2-5	NA	CASSRDRGSETQYF	TGTGCCAGCAGCCGCGACAGGGGCTCAGAGACCCAGTACTTC
NA	15	TRBV4-3	TRBJ1-3	NA	CASSQYSGSGNTIYF	TGCGCCAGCAGCCAATATTCAGGGTCCGGAAACACCATATATTTT
NA	14	TRBV7-9	TRBJ1-6	NA	CASSEWGLDSPLHF	TGTGCCAGCAGCGAGTGGGGTTTAGATTCACCCCTCCACTTT
NA	11	TRBV20-1	TRBJ1-3	NA	CSARDGNTIYF	TGCAGTGCTAGAGACGGAAACACCATATATTTT
TRBD1	14	TRBV5-1	TRBJ1-5	NA	CASRPGTDNQPQHF	TGCGCCAGCAGACCCGGGACAGACAATCAGCCCCAGCATTTT
NA	15	TRBV11-2	TRBJ2-5	NA	CASSPRVAAQETQYF	TGTGCCAGCAGCCCGCGGGTAGCGGCCCAAGAGACCCAGTACTTC
TRBD2	15	TRBV19	TRBJ2-1	NA	CASEDPSGGAYEQFF	TGTGCCAGCGAAGACCCCAGCGGGGGGGCCTATGAGCAGTTCTTC
TRBD1	14	TRBV24-1	TRBJ2-3	NA	CATRPGQGEDTQYF	TGTGCCACCAGACCGGGACAGGGAGAAGATACGCAGTATTTT
NA	16	TRBV23-1	TRBJ1-5	NA	CASSQDGGDKNQPQHF	TGCGCCAGCAGTCAAGATGGTGGGGACAAAAATCAGCCCCAGCATTTT
TRBD1	15	TRBV3-1	TRBJ1-2	NA	CASSHWDSKNYGYTF	TGTGCCAGCAGCCACTGGGACAGTAAGAACTATGGCTACACCTTC
NA	15	TRBV18	TRBJ1-3	few	CASSPGVSSGNTIYF	TGTGCCAGCTCACCGGGAGTCTCCTCTGGAAACACCATATATTTT
TRBD1	13	TRBV14	TRBJ2-7	NA	CASNRQGRYEQYF	TGTGCCAGCAACAGACAGGGTCGATACGAGCAGTACTTC
TRBD1	13	TRBV20-1	TRBJ2-7	few	CSAAGQGAYEQYF	TGCAGTGCAGCCGGACAGGGGGCTTACGAGCAGTACTTC
NA	12	TRBV5-1	TRBJ2-3	NA	CASSYRTDTQYF	TGCGCCAGCAGCTATAGGACAGATACGCAGTATTTT
TRBD2	13	TRBV3-1	TRBJ2-1	once	CASSPPGLARQFF	TGTGCCAGCAGCCCCCCGGGACTAGCGAGGCAGTTCTTC
TRBD1	16	TRBV14	TRBJ1-1	NA	CASSQVSGTVYAEAFF	TGTGCCAGCAGCCAAGTCTCCGGGACAGTTTACGCTGAAGCTTTCTTT
NA	13	TRBV19	TRBJ2-5	NA	CASKADFSETQYF	TGTGCCAGTAAGGCAGACTTTTCCGAGACCCAGTACTTC
TRBD1	13	TRBV20-1	TRBJ2-5	NA	CSARAGTGETQYF	TGCAGTGCTAGAGCCGGGACAGGGGAGACCCAGTACTTC
NA	13	TRBV7-6	TRBJ1-1	NA	CASSPEVWAEAFF	TGTGCCAGCAGCCCGGAGGTTTGGGCTGAAGCTTTCTTT
TRBD1	12	TRBV4-3	TRBJ2-1	NA	CASSQTGGEQFF	TGCGCCAGCAGCCAGACAGGGGGTGAGCAGTTCTTC
TRBD2	18	TRBV19	TRBJ2-1	once	CASSTGDSGGPYLDEQFF	TGTGCCAGTAGTACAGGGGATAGCGGGGGACCTTACTTGGATGAGCAGTTCTTC
TRBD1	13	TRBV19	TRBJ1-1	NA	CASSGQGHTEAFF	TGTGCCAGTAGCGGACAGGGACACACTGAAGCTTTCTTT
TRBD1	14	TRBV28	TRBJ1-1	NA	CASRRQGGKRQAFF	TGTGCCAGCAGGCGCCAGGGGGGTAAGCGACAAGCTTTCTTT
TRBD1	15	TRBV4-3	TRBJ2-2	once	CASSPQRPGGGELFF	TGCGCCAGCAGCCCCCAACGCCCAGGGGGCGGGGAGCTGTTTTTT
TRBD1	13	TRBV28	TRBJ2-7	NA	CATTSGQKDEQYF	TGTGCCACTACTTCGGGACAGAAGGACGAGCAGTACTTC
NA	14	TRBV9	TRBJ1-1	NA	CASSGGTFNTEAFF	TGTGCCAGCAGCGGGGGGACATTCAACACTGAAGCTTTCTTT
NA	17	TRBV6-1	TRBJ1-4	NA	CASRGADSRATNEKLFF	TGTGCCAGCAGAGGAGCCGACAGTCGCGCAACTAATGAAAAACTGTTTTTT
NA	13	TRBV27	TRBJ2-7	NA	CASSLFPPYEQYF	TGTGCCAGCAGTTTATTCCCCCCCTACGAGCAGTACTTC
NA	13	TRBV7-7	TRBJ2-6	NA	CAVGLSGANVLTF	TGTGCCGTAGGCCTCTCTGGGGCCAACGTCCTGACTTTC
NA	15	TRBV20-1	TRBJ1-5	NA	CSAIPSTGFNQPQHF	TGCAGTGCTATACCTTCGACGGGGTTTAATCAGCCCCAGCATTTT
NA	14	TRBV19	TRBJ1-1	NA	CASSRQPLGTEAFF	TGTGCCAGTAGCCGCCAACCCCTGGGCACTGAAGCTTTCTTT
NA	14	TRBV11-2	TRBJ1-1	NA	CASSSQRGDTEAFF	TGTGCCAGCAGCTCACAGCGGGGGGACACTGAAGCTTTCTTT
NA	14	TRBV3-1	TRBJ2-3	NA	CASSPRPNTDTQYF	TGTGCCAGCAGCCCCCGACCCAATACAGATACGCAGTATTTT
NA	16	TRBV7-9	TRBJ1-4	NA	CASSSSLQWANEKLFF	TGTGCCAGCAGCTCCTCCTTACAGTGGGCTAATGAAAAACTGTTTTTT
NA	12	TRBV7-3	TRBJ2-2	NA	CASSFFTGELFF	TGTGCCAGCAGCTTTTTCACCGGGGAGCTGTTTTTT
NA	14	TRBV19	TRBJ2-7	NA	CASSRQPLEWEQYF	TGTGCCAGTAGTAGGCAGCCTCTGGAATGGGAGCAGTACTTC